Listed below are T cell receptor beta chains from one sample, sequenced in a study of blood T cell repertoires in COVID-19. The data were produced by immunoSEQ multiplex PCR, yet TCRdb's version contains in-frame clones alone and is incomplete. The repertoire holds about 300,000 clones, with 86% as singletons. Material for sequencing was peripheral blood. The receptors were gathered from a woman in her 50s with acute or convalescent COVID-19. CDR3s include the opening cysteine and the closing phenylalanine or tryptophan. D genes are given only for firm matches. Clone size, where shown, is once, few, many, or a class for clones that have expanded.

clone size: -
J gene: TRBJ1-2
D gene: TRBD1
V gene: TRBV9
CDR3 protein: CASSVGTGGTNYGYTF
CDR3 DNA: TGTGCCAGCAGCGTAGGGACAGGGGGCACTAACTATGGCTACACCTTC

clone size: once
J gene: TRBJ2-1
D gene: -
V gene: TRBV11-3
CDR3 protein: CASSVIQGNEQFF
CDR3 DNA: TGTGCCAGCAGCGTCATACAGGGAAATGAGCAGTTCTTC

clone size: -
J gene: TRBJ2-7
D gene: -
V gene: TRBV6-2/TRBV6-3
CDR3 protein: CASSRGTDPYYEQYF
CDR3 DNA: TGTGCCAGCAGCCGCGGGACGGACCCTTACTACGAGCAGTACTTC

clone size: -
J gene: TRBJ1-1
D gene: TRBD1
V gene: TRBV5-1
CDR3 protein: CASSPRDRNTEAFF
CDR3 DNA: TGCGCCAGCAGCCCCCGGGACAGGAACACTGAAGCTTTCTTT

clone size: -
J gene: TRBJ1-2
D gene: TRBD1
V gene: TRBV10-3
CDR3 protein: CAISADRINYGYTF
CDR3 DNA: TGTGCCATCAGCGCGGACAGGATTAACTATGGCTACACCTTC

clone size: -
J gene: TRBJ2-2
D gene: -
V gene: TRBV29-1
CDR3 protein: CSVEAGPWAGTGELFF
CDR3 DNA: TGCAGCGTTGAGGCGGGACCGTGGGCGGGCACCGGGGAGCTGTTTTTT

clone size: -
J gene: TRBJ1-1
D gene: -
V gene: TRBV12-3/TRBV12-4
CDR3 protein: CASSPTGQGAFF
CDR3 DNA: TGTGCCAGCAGTCCGACGGGGCAGGGGGCTTTCTTT

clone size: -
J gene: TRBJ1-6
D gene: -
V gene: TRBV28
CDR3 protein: CATHSQGSYNSPLHF
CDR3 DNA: TGTGCCACCCACTCTCAGGGCTCCTATAATTCACCCCTCCACTTT

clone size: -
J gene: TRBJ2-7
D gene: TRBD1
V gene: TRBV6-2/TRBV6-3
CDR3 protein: CASSYSGQGYNEQYF
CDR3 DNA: TGTGCCAGCAGTTACTCTGGACAGGGTTATAACGAGCAGTACTTC

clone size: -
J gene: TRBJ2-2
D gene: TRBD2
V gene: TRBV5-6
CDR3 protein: CASSLYLAGAGGELFF
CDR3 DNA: TGTGCCAGCAGCCTTTACCTAGCGGGTGCGGGAGGGGAGCTGTTTTTT

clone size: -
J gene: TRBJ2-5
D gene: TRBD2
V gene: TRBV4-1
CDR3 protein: CASSLSPPLAGAGETQYF
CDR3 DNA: TGCGCCAGCAGCCTTAGTCCCCCACTAGCGGGAGCGGGCGAGACCCAGTACTTC

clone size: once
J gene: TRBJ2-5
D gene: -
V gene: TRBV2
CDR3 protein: CASSVSETQYF
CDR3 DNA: TGTGCCAGCAGTGTATCAGAGACCCAGTACTTC

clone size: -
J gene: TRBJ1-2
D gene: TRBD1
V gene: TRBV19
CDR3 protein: CASSIVGGGAGYTF
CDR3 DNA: TGTGCCAGTAGTATAGTAGGAGGGGGCGCAGGCTACACCTTC

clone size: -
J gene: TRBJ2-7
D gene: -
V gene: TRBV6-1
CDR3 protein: CASSEYLMGPYEQYF
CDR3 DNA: TGTGCCAGCAGTGAATATCTGATGGGGCCCTACGAGCAGTACTTC